Shown below are 28 T cell receptor beta chains from a single sample sequenced in a study of vaccination effects on CD4 cells after COVID-19. Sequencing followed a ViraFEST assay step that expanded antigen-specific CD4+ T cells with viral peptide pools. The culture ran for about 10 days, and then CD4+ T cells were isolated. In the vaccine recipients, nucleocapsid antibodies were negative and there was no prior SARS-CoV-2 infection. The protocol was immunoSEQ multiplex PCR, while the TCRdb copy is restricted to in-frame clones and leaves out a portion. The sample shows 25,000 to 35,000 clones, more than 60% of them seen only once. The antigens for these receptors are not known. The sample was CD4+ T cells from PBMCs cultured with SARS-CoV-2 spike peptides, taken before COVID-19 vaccination. All receptors derive from a human donor who received a COVID-19 vaccine.

J is TRBJ2-7 and V is TRBV3-1 (or the pseudogene TRBV3-2); unclear D gene. The germline gives CDR1 LGHDT, CDR2 YNNKEL (reference sequence). The CDR3 consists of 15 residues. V lost 0 bases, J lost 0 bases, and 9 bases lay in between. CDR3 in amino acids: CASSQERQVSYEQYF. The CDR3 region has the DNA TGTGCCAGCAGCCAAGAACGTCAGGTCTCCTACGAGCAGTACTTC.

V and J are TRBV7-9 and TRBJ1-5; a weak D match, TRBD1 (6 bases). Trimming left V 5 bases short and J 1 base short, with 9 bases between. This CDR3 spans 14 amino acids. Germline CDR1 SEHNR, CDR2 FQNEAQ (reference sequence). The CDR3 sequence: CASSRTDSNQPQHF. The CDR3 coding sequence is TGTGCCAGCAGCCGGACAGACAGCAATCAGCCCCAGCATTTT.

This clone was counted a few times. V is TRBV5-4 and J is TRBJ1-2; the D is unclear. This CDR3 spans 14 amino acids. Germline V gene lookup returns CDR1 SGHNT and CDR2 YYREEE (reference sequence). V dropped 0 bases and J dropped 3 bases, with 9 bases sitting between them. CDR3 in DNA: TGTGCCAGCAGCTTGGCAGGCGGGGACTATGGCTACACCTTC. Protein product: CASSLAGGDYGYTF.

This chain connects TRBV10-3 to TRBJ1-5, with TRBD1 matching over 9 bases. CDR3 size: 13 residues. The V and J ends lost 10 bases and 4 bases, in that order; junction bases with no gene match: 5. Germline assignment: CDR1 ENHRY and CDR2 SYGVKD. CDR3 nucleotides: TGTGCCACGCAGGACAGGGGTAATCAGCCCCAGCATTTT. It codes for CATQDRGNQPQHF.

J is TRBJ2-5 and V is TRBV3-1 (or the pseudogene TRBV3-2); D remains ambiguous. The CDR3 runs to 16 residues. The V end lost 0 bases, the J end lost 0 bases, and 11 bases lay between the germline ends. Germline V gene lookup returns CDR1 LGHDT and CDR2 YNNKEL (reference sequence). CDR3: CASSQEVAPYQETQYF. CDR3 in DNA: TGTGCCAGCAGCCAAGAGGTCGCGCCGTACCAAGAGACCCAGTACTTC.

The rearrangement uses TRBV30 and TRBJ2-7; no clear D. Trimming stripped 5 bases from V and 5 bases from J, with 10 bases between. CDR3 length: 11 residues. Germline V gives CDR1 GTSNPN, CDR2 SVGIG (reference sequence). This CDR3 is CAWVIVDEQYF. For the CDR3, the DNA is TGTGCCTGGGTAATCGTAGACGAGCAGTACTTC.

The V and J genes are TRBV30 and TRBJ1-5, with D possibly being TRBD1 (5 bases). Germline lookup yields CDR1 GTSNPN and CDR2 SVGIG (reference sequence). Deletions cut 3 bases from V and 1 base from J, with 16 bases between. This CDR3 has 16 residues. The CDR3 loop is CAWRAPGRGSNQPQHF. As DNA, the CDR3 is TGTGCCTGGAGGGCCCCAGGGAGAGGGAGCAATCAGCCCCAGCATTTT.

The chain carries TRBV4-2 and TRBJ2-7; a weak D match, TRBD1 (6 bases). The V gene lost 2 bases and the J gene lost 4 bases, with 12 bases spanning the gap. The CDR3 has 14 residues. Germline CDR1 and CDR2: LGHNA and YNFKEQ. The CDR3 sequence: CASSQRDTGYEQYF. The CDR3 bases are TGTGCCAGCAGCCAAAGGGACACGGGGTACGAGCAGTACTTC.

This chain uses TRBV18 with TRBJ2-7; D is unclear. The germline gives CDR1 KGHSH, CDR2 LQKENI. The CDR3 sequence is 12 residues long. V dropped 6 bases and J dropped 2 bases, with 8 bases sitting between them. The DNA for the CDR3 is TGTGCCAGCTCTAGGGTGACCTACGAGCAGTACTTC. This codes for CASSRVTYEQYF.

The genes are TRBV11-1 and TRBJ2-5; 10 nucleotides align to TRBD1. The V segment lost 5 bases and the J segment 4 bases; nucleotides outside the gene matches: 1. The CDR3 is 13 amino acids. CDR1 is SGHAT and CDR2 is FQDESV in the germline V gene (reference sequence). CDR3 amino acids: CASSRDRGETQYF. For the CDR3, the DNA is TGTGCCAGCAGCCGGGACAGGGGAGAGACCCAGTACTTC.

The chain is built from TRBV13 and TRBJ2-5; 8 nucleotides agree with TRBD2. CDR1 is PRHDT and CDR2 is FYEKMQ in the germline V gene (reference sequence). V lost 1 base and J lost 6; bases outside the gene matches: 4. The CDR3 loop spans 14 amino acids. CDR3 protein: CASSLAGGQQTQYF. DNA for the CDR3: TGTGCCAGCAGCTTAGCGGGGGGGCAGCAGACCCAGTACTTC. The full variable domain, in which reference TRBV13 and TRBJ2-5 provide the parts outside the CDR3, is AAGVIQSPRHLIKEKRETATLKCYPIPRHDTVYWYQQGPGQDPQFLISFYEKMQSDKGSIPDRFSAQQFSDYHSELNMSSLELGDSALYFCASSLAGGQQTQYFGPGTRLLVL.

The sample holds one count of this clone. V and J are TRBV7-6 and TRBJ1-1; 8 bases map to TRBD1. This CDR3 has 17 amino acids. Germline CDR1 reads SGHVS; CDR2 reads FNYEAQ. The V segment lost 5 bases and the J segment 1 base; nucleotides outside the gene matches: 12. CDR3 nucleotide sequence: TGTGCCAGCAGCCAAGGCAACTTCAGGGGGCGGAACACTGAAGCTTTCTTT. Translated, it gives CASSQGNFRGRNTEAFF.

This chain uses TRBV30 with TRBJ2-2; a possible D gene is TRBD2 (7 bases). There are 14 residues in the CDR3. Per germline, CDR1 GTSNPN and CDR2 SVGIG (reference sequence). The germline V and J ends were trimmed by 4 bases and 5 bases, with 14 bases remaining between them. The CDR3 region has the DNA TGTGCCTGGAACCCCCGGGGGGCTACCGGGGAGCTGTTTTTT. This gives the protein CAWNPRGATGELFF.

This clone was counted once. The chain carries TRBV19 and TRBJ2-3; 7 bases agree with TRBD1. V was clipped by 6 bases and J by 0 bases; unmatched bases: 0. Germline lookup yields CDR1 LNHDA and CDR2 SQIVND (reference sequence). This CDR3 comprises 13 residues. The chain's CDR3 is CASRDRSTDTQYF. CDR3 nucleotides: TGTGCCAGTAGGGACAGGAGCACAGATACGCAGTATTTT.

The V call is TRBV27, the J call TRBJ1-2; D gene uncertain. This CDR3 is 13 amino acids long. Per the germline V gene, CDR1 is MNHEY and CDR2 is SMNVEV (reference sequence). V lost 3 bases to trimming and J lost 2 bases, with 7 bases between them. CDR3 nucleotides: TGTGCCAGCAGTTTTAGGGAAAACTATGGCTACACCTTC. Translation: CASSFRENYGYTF.

This clone was recorded once. The chain joins TRBV21-1 to TRBJ2-1; the table's TRBD1 call for D was not verified on the DNA. TRBV21-1 counts as a pseudogene. The CDR3 loop spans 14 amino acids. DNA for the CDR3: TGTGCCAGCAGCAAAGGCAACAGGGGGAGGGAGCAGTTCTTC. This translates into CASSKGNRGREQFF.

The V gene is TRBV6-6, the J gene TRBJ1-1; maybe TRBD1 (6 bases). The CDR3 totals 13 residues. Trimming took 6 bases from V and 0 from J, leaving 8 bases between them. Germline V gives CDR1 MNHNY, CDR2 SVGAGI (reference sequence). CDR3 sequence reads: CASSGQLNTEAFF. CDR3 coding DNA: TGTGCCAGCAGCGGACAGCTGAACACTGAAGCTTTCTTT.

CDR3 sequence reads: CASSLGVGGEAFF. The DNA for the CDR3 is TGCGCCAGCAGCTTGGGTGTGGGGGGCGAAGCTTTCTTT. This chain uses TRBV5-1 with TRBJ1-1, with TRBD1 as a possible D gene (6 bases). The CDR3 totals 13 residues. The V end was cut by 0 bases, the J end by 8 bases, with 11 bases between. CDR1 and CDR2 from the germline V gene are SGHRS and YFSETQ.

V and J are TRBV9 and TRBJ1-1, with D maybe TRBD1 (5 bases). The CDR3 consists of 12 residues. Germline V gene sequence: CDR1 SGDLS, CDR2 YYNGEE. Trimming pared 7 bases from V and 8 bases from J, leaving 15 bases between. The CDR3 sequence is CASGRRGGEAFF. CDR3 bases: TGTGCCAGCGGGAGGAGGGGAGGGGAAGCTTTCTTT.

J is TRBJ2-2 and V is TRBV28, with 7 positions matching TRBD1. The V segment lost 3 bases and the J segment 5 bases; nucleotides outside the gene matches: 12. This CDR3 is 17 amino acids long. Germline CDR1 is MDHEN and CDR2 is SYDVKM. The CDR3 loop reads CASSFTSRAGGTGELFF. The CDR3 DNA sequence: TGTGCCAGCAGTTTTACGTCGCGGGCAGGGGGAACCGGGGAGCTGTTTTTT. The full variable domain, with the rest looked up from reference TRBV28 and TRBJ2-2, is DVKVTQSSRYLVKRTGEKVFLECVQDMDHENMFWYRQDPGLGLRLIYFSYDVKMKEKGDIPEGYSVSREKKERFSLILESASTNQTSMYLCASSFTSRAGGTGELFFGEGSRLTVL.

This chain connects TRBV5-1 to TRBJ2-7, with 9 bases that match TRBD1. J gave up 6 bases and V 4 bases, and 5 bases lay outside the gene matches. CDR3 length: 13 residues. Germline loops: CDR1 SGHRS, CDR2 YFSETQ. CDR3 residues: CASSRGTGREQYF. The CDR3 nucleotides are TGCGCCAGCAGCAGGGGGACAGGGCGCGAGCAGTACTTC.

This clone appeared once. This sequence joins TRBV4-1 and TRBJ2-2; D gene ambiguous. From germline, CDR1 is MGHRA and CDR2 YSYEKL. Trimming removed 1 base at V and 0 bases at J, with 15 bases between. This CDR3 is 18 amino acids long. The CDR3 DNA follows: TGCGCCAGCAGCCAAGTTCCCCCCGGACGGCCGAACACCGGGGAGCTGTTTTTT. The encoded protein is CASSQVPPGRPNTGELFF.

The gene calls are TRBV5-6 and TRBJ2-5; possibly TRBD2 for D (6 bases). The germline V and J ends were trimmed by 5 bases and 4 bases, with 18 bases remaining between them. Germline V CDR1 and CDR2: SGHDT, YYEEEE. The CDR3 runs to 15 residues. The CDR3 DNA is TGTGCCAGCAGTCTCAGGCGACTGGGGGGAGAGACCCAGTACTTC. The encoded protein is CASSLRRLGGETQYF.

This clone was detected a few times. The rearrangement links TRBV7-2 to TRBJ2-7; maybe TRBD2 (6 bases). Deletions cut 1 base from V and 0 bases from J, with 10 bases between. The CDR3 is made up of 15 amino acids. CDR1 and CDR2 from the germline V gene are SGHTA and FQGNSA. In nucleotides, the CDR3 is TGTGCCAGCAGCTTAGTGAGCGGGCCCTCCTACGAGCAGTACTTC. Protein: CASSLVSGPSYEQYF.

The chain joins TRBV18 to TRBJ1-1; D gene ambiguous. The CDR3 runs 16 residues. CDR1 and CDR2 from the germline V gene are KGHSH and LQKENI. V gave up 4 bases and J gave up 4 bases, with 19 bases separating them. The CDR3 region is CASSRSGTGGGTEAFF. The DNA of the CDR3 is TGTGCCAGCTCACGTTCGGGCACCGGCGGAGGCACTGAAGCTTTCTTT.

The V gene is TRBV6-2 or TRBV6-3, the J gene TRBJ2-1, with 7 positions matching TRBD2. This CDR3 has 17 amino acids. Germline V gives CDR1 MNHEY, CDR2 SVGEGT. Trimming took 0 bases from V and 4 from J; bases not matched to a gene: 9. CDR3 coding DNA: TGTGCCAGCAGTTACTCGCCGCCAGAGGGACTATACAATGAGCAGTTCTTC. Translation: CASSYSPPEGLYNEQFF.

This rearrangement joins TRBV10-1 to TRBJ2-3; 11 nucleotides line up with TRBD1. V shed 5 bases, J shed 4 bases, and the junction held 8 bases outside the gene matches. This CDR3 region has 16 residues. Germline V gene sequence: CDR1 WNHNN, CDR2 SYGVQD (reference sequence). CDR3 loop: CASSTAGTGGADTQYF. The DNA for the CDR3 is TGCGCCAGCAGTACTGCGGGGACAGGGGGTGCAGATACGCAGTATTTT.

J is TRBJ1-1 and V is TRBV5-4; D not certain. The CDR3 runs 12 residues. The V end lost 4 bases, the J end lost 1 base, and 5 bases lay between the germline ends. Germline V lookup: CDR1 SGHNT, CDR2 YYREEE (reference sequence). As DNA, the CDR3 is TGTGCCAGCAGCCCAGAGAACACTGAAGCTTTCTTT. It is translated as CASSPENTEAFF.